Presented here are 18 T cell receptor beta chains from one specimen sequenced in a study of blood T cell repertoires in COVID-19. Produced via immunoSEQ multiplex PCR; TCRdb's table is partial and in-frame only. This sample yields approximately 71,000 clones, of which 90% are seen a single time; less than 6.5% belongs to the top ten. The sequenced sample was peripheral blood. These receptors were obtained from a woman under 30 with acute or convalescent COVID-19.

The chain employs TRBV2 and TRBJ2-3; 9 nucleotides agree with TRBD2. Trimming cost V 7 bases and J 4 bases; bases outside gene matches: 3. Germline-derived CDR1 and CDR2 are SNHLY and FYNNEI. The CDR3 sequence is 13 residues long. Here the CDR3 reads CASTTSGPDTQYF. In nucleotides, the CDR3 is TGTGCCAGCACGACTAGCGGCCCAGATACGCAGTATTTT.

The V and J genes are TRBV15 and TRBJ1-6; perhaps TRBD1 as D (5 bases). V lost 1 base to trimming and J lost 5 bases, with 12 bases between them. This CDR3 region has 16 residues. Germline CDR1 and CDR2: LNHNV and YYDKDF (reference sequence). CDR3 DNA: TGTGCCACCAGCAGAGCAAAAGGACATAATAATTCACCCCTCCACTTT. As protein: CATSRAKGHNNSPLHF.

CDR3 bases: TGTGCCAGCAGCCAGTCCAGGGCGACTAGCACAGATACGCAGTATTTT. Translating it yields CASSQSRATSTDTQYF. The V gene is TRBV3-1 (or the pseudogene TRBV3-2), the J gene TRBJ2-3, with D possibly matching TRBD1 (5 bases). Trimming took off 3 bases at V and 0 bases at J, with 13 bases between the two ends. Germline CDR1 is LGHDT and CDR2 is YNNKEL (reference sequence). This CDR3 is 16 amino acids long.

The CDR3 bases are TGTGCCAGCCACCGGGACAGGAACCTCAACACTGAAGCTTTCTTT. This codes for CASHRDRNLNTEAFF. The rearrangement uses TRBV2 and TRBJ1-1, with TRBD1 identical over 8 bases. Germline CDR1 is SNHLY and CDR2 is FYNNEI. The junction had 10 bases not matched to a gene; V was cut back by 8 bases and J by 2 bases. The CDR3 has 15 residues.

The chain couples TRBV3-1 (or the pseudogene TRBV3-2) to TRBJ2-7, with 9 nucleotides matching TRBD2. There are 15 residues in the CDR3. Germline CDR1 and CDR2: LGHDT and YNNKEL (reference sequence). Trimming removed 1 base from V and 6 bases from J; junction bases left unmatched: 7. CDR3 in DNA: TGTGCCAGCAGCCAAGTCCCAGCGGGGGGCACCGAGCAGTACTTC. Residues: CASSQVPAGGTEQYF.

The chain couples TRBV2 to TRBJ2-7; D possibly corresponds to TRBD2 (6 bases). V dropped 2 bases and J dropped 7 bases, with 12 bases sitting between them. Germline V gives CDR1 SNHLY, CDR2 FYNNEI. The length of the CDR3 is 13 residues. The CDR3 DNA follows: TGTGCCAGCAGTGAAACCGGGGGACGGGAGCAGTACTTC. It specifies CASSETGGREQYF.

This clone was detected only once. The chain employs TRBV18 and TRBJ2-7; D might be TRBD2 (7 bases). V was cut by 3 bases and J by 3 bases, with 12 bases left in between. CDR1 and CDR2 (germline): KGHSH, LQKENI. This CDR3 region has 14 residues. CDR3 coding DNA: TGTGCCAGCTCACCGGGGGGGCCTTTCTACGAGCAGTACTTC. It codes for CASSPGGPFYEQYF.

The chain is built from TRBV7-2 and TRBJ2-5, with D maybe TRBD2 (5 bases). Trimming stripped 3 bases from V and 5 bases from J, with 10 bases between. This CDR3 comprises 13 residues. CDR1 and CDR2 (germline): SGHTA, FQGNSA. The CDR3 loop reads CASSFAGGETQYF. In DNA, the CDR3 is TGTGCCAGCAGCTTTGCGGGTGGGGAGACCCAGTACTTC.

The CDR3 DNA reads TGTGCCAGCAGTGAAGATCAGACAGCTAACTATGGCTACACCTTC. Amino acid sequence: CASSEDQTANYGYTF. The chain is built from TRBV2 and TRBJ1-2, with a possible D match to TRBD1 (5 bases). The CDR3 totals 15 residues. CDR1 is SNHLY and CDR2 is FYNNEI in the germline V gene. Trimming took off 1 base at V and 0 bases at J, with 9 bases between the two ends.

V and J are TRBV7-8 and TRBJ2-1; TRBD2 is a possible D gene (5 bases). The V and J ends lost 2 bases and 10 bases respectively, with 21 bases between them. CDR1 and CDR2 (germline): SGHVS, FQNEAQ. CDR3 length equals 16 residues. The CDR3 bases are TGTGCCAGCAGCTTAAGTGGAACTAGACCCGAAGAAGAGCAGTTCTTC. Its translation is CASSLSGTRPEEEQFF.

This clone was recorded only once. This sequence joins TRBV7-2 and TRBJ1-1; D call uncertain. Trimming removed 2 bases from V and 0 bases from J, with 10 bases in between. CDR1 is SGHTA and CDR2 is FQGNSA in the germline V gene. This CDR3 is built from 15 residues. CDR3 bases: TGTGCCAGCAGCTTACGTGGCAGGATGAACACTGAAGCTTTCTTT. It specifies CASSLRGRMNTEAFF.

This clone was found once. The chain has TRBV10-3 and TRBJ2-5; 7 bases align to TRBD1. The CDR3 is made up of 12 amino acids. The ends lost 3 bases at V and 5 bases at J; junction bases unmatched: 0. Germline CDR1 reads ENHRY; CDR2 reads SYGVKD. The CDR3 is CAISEQGETQYF. DNA for the CDR3: TGTGCCATCAGTGAACAGGGGGAGACCCAGTACTTC.

The V gene is TRBV11-2, the J gene TRBJ2-7, with 9 bases identical to TRBD1. Germline CDR1 and CDR2: SGHAT and FQNNGV. After removal of 3 bases from V and 6 bases from J, the junction contained 6 bases not matched to a gene. The CDR3 covers 14 residues. CDR3 DNA sequence: TGTGCCAGCAGCTTCCCGGGACAGGGACTCGAGCAGTACTTC. This encodes CASSFPGQGLEQYF.

The chain is built from TRBV5-6 and TRBJ1-4; D is perhaps TRBD1 (5 bases). Germline V gene data show CDR1 as SGHDT and CDR2 as YYEEEE. This CDR3 has 15 amino acids. Between the trimmed V and J ends, which lost 0 bases and 7 bases, there was a span of 13 bases. CDR3 region: CASSLDNLRGEKLFF. The CDR3 nucleotides read TGTGCCAGCAGCTTGGACAACCTAAGGGGTGAAAAACTGTTTTTT. The variable domain in full, completed from reference TRBV5-6 and TRBJ1-4, reads DAGVTQSPTHLIKTRGQQVTLRCSPKSGHDTVSWYQQALGQGPQFIFQYYEEEERQRGNFPDRFSGHQFPNYSSELNVNALLLGDSALYLCASSLDNLRGEKLFFGSGTQLSVL.

This sequence joins TRBV5-1 and TRBJ2-5, with TRBD2 identical over 8 bases. Germline values: CDR1 SGHRS, CDR2 YFSETQ. V dropped 0 bases and J dropped 1; count of bases not matched to a gene: 2. The CDR3 runs 15 residues. CDR3 in DNA: TGCGCCAGCAGCTTGGTAGCGGGGATCCAAGAGACCCAGTACTTC. Translating gives CASSLVAGIQETQYF.

The CDR3 DNA follows: TGTGCCAGCAGCATTGGACAGGGGGCCTACGAGCAGTACTTC. The encoded protein is CASSIGQGAYEQYF. The chain joins TRBV11-2 to TRBJ2-7, with 10 bases fitting TRBD1. Per the germline V gene, CDR1 is SGHAT and CDR2 is FQNNGV. The CDR3 is 14 amino acids. V shed 5 bases, J shed 2 bases, and the junction held 3 bases outside the gene matches.

The genes are TRBV28 and TRBJ1-1; D is unclear. This CDR3 comprises 14 residues. Germline-derived CDR1 and CDR2 are MDHEN and SYDVKM. The V end was cut by 5 bases, the J end by 6 bases, with 16 bases between. In DNA, the CDR3 is TGTGCCAGCAGTCCCGCCGGGCGCGGGGCTGAAGCTTTCTTT. This sequence encodes CASSPAGRGAEAFF.

The V call is TRBV28, the J call TRBJ1-1, with D uncertain. CDR1 is MDHEN, CDR2 SYDVKM, per germline. This CDR3 has 14 amino acids. Trimming removed 1 base at V and 5 bases at J, with 11 bases between. CDR3 sequence (DNA): TGTGCCAGCAGTTTATTCAGCCGGAGTACTGAAGCTTTCTTT. Amino acids: CASSLFSRSTEAFF.